The 29 T cell receptor beta chains below all came from one sample that was sequenced in a study of regulatory T cells in long-lasting Graves disease. As to time point: newly diagnosed GD, antithyroid drugs for less than 3 months. Researchers made the TCR library from RNA that was extracted from PBMCs. Both iRepertoire HTBI primers and Arm-PCR of CDR3 regions were used to build the TCR beta libraries. From the multiplex PCR reads, TCRdb called clonotypes with MiXCR, one entry per CDR3 protein. The sample lists about 440,000 distinct CDR3 sequences, about 15% occurring once. The same sample was also studied in work on T cells in Graves' hyperthyroidism and ophthalmopathy.

The sequencing here drew on peripheral blood mononuclear cells (PBMCs), taken at new diagnosis, from a patient treated with antithyroid drugs. These receptors all stem from a woman aged 25 to 45 with Graves disease.

A few counts support this clonotype. The rearrangement joins TRBV2 to TRBJ2-3, with 9 positions matching TRBD1. Germline CDR1 reads SNHLY; CDR2 reads FYNNEI. V lost 6 bases and J lost 3; bases outside the gene matches: 16. The CDR3 contains 18 residues. The CDR3 here is CASSSAQQGAGGTDTQYF. In DNA, the CDR3 is TGTGCCAGCAGCTCCGCACAACAGGGGGCGGGCGGGACAGATACGCAGTATTTT.

This clonotype was seen a handful of times. The chain employs TRBV4-1 and TRBJ2-2, with a tentative D call TRBD1 (5 bases). The germline CDR1 and CDR2 sequences are MGHRA and YSYEKL. The CDR3 runs to 15 residues. Deletions cut 2 bases from V and 5 bases from J, with 12 bases between. The CDR3 region is CASSQRGSGTGELFF. The CDR3 DNA reads as TGCGCCAGCAGCCAAAGGGGATCAGGTACCGGGGAGCTGTTTTTT.

V usage is TRBV19 and J usage is TRBJ1-1; 9 nucleotides align to TRBD1. Germline loops: CDR1 LNHDA, CDR2 SQIVND (reference sequence). The CDR3 has 14 residues. Trimming took 7 bases from V and 4 from J; bases not matched to a gene: 7. The CDR3 loop reads CASTTGTGPTEAFF. The CDR3 DNA reads as TGTGCCAGTACTACCGGGACAGGGCCCACTGAAGCTTTCTTT. Together with reference TRBV19 and TRBJ1-1, the CDR3 gives the full variable domain: DGGITQSPKYLFRKEGQNVTLSCEQNLNHDAMYWYRQDPGQGLRLIYYSQIVNDFQKGDIAEGYSVSREKKESFPLTVTSAQKNPTAFYLCASTTGTGPTEAFFGQGTRLTVV.

In its sample, this clonotype was seen many times. Germline is not matched at one junction end, which may reflect a read error. The chain is built from TRBV4-1 and TRBJ1-5; tentative D call: TRBD1 (5 bases). The CDR3 spans 13 residues. The germline V gene has CDR1 MGHRA and CDR2 YSYEKL. This CDR3 reads CASSQGPNQPQHF. The DNA of the CDR3 is TGTGCCAGCAGCCAGGGACCCAATCAGCCCCAGCATTTT.

This clonotype was seen a handful of times. The chain uses TRBV15 and TRBJ1-1, with a weak D call TRBD1 (5 bases). V lost 1 base to trimming and J lost 7 bases, with 10 bases between them. Germline assignment: CDR1 LNHNV and CDR2 YYDKDF (reference sequence). CDR3 size: 13 residues. The CDR3 DNA follows: TGTGCCACCAGCAGAGGGGGGGGAAGTGAAGCTTTCTTT. This sequence encodes CATSRGGGSEAFF.

This clonotype showed up many times. The chain couples TRBV28 to TRBJ2-1, with TRBD2 as a possible D gene (6 bases). The germline V and J ends were trimmed by 3 bases and 4 bases, with 16 bases remaining between them. Germline assignment: CDR1 MDHEN and CDR2 SYDVKM. The CDR3 is made up of 16 amino acids. This chain's CDR3 is CASSLGGLAEYNEQFF. Written as DNA, the CDR3 is TGTGCCAGCAGTTTGGGGGGTCTGGCGGAATACAATGAGCAGTTCTTC.

In this sample, this clonotype turned up many times. The chain employs TRBV2 and TRBJ2-3; 8 nucleotides align to TRBD2. The CDR3 spans 13 residues. The germline V gene encodes CDR1 SNHLY and CDR2 FYNNEI. V was clipped by 8 bases and J by 4 bases; unmatched bases: 5. CDR3 DNA sequence: TGTGCCAGCGAGGGACTAGGGGCAGATACGCAGTATTTT. This codes for CASEGLGADTQYF. The full variable domain, in which reference TRBV2 and TRBJ2-3 provide the parts outside the CDR3, is EPEVTQTPSHQVTQMGQEVILRCVPISNHLYFYWYRQILGQKVEFLVSFYNNEISEKSEIFDDQFSVERPDGSNFTLKIRSTKLEDSAMYFCASEGLGADTQYFGPGTRLTVL.

There are a few counts of this clonotype. This chain joins TRBV6-6 and TRBJ2-6, with 11 bases matching TRBD1. With V trimmed by 0 bases and J by 1 base, 5 bases remained unmatched. The CDR3 covers 19 residues. Germline CDR1 MNHNY, CDR2 SVGAGI (reference sequence). The CDR3 protein is CASSYSFGTGGSGANVLTF. CDR3 coding DNA: TGTGCCAGCAGTTACTCGTTCGGGACAGGGGGGTCTGGGGCCAACGTCCTGACTTTC.

This clonotype was seen repeatedly, ten times or more. The V call is TRBV30, the J call TRBJ2-1; 9 positions agree with TRBD1. Germline V gene data show CDR1 as GTSNPN and CDR2 as SVGIG (reference sequence). The CDR3 sequence is 14 residues long. J was trimmed by 9 bases and V by 3 bases; bases with no gene match: 9. The CDR3 nucleotides are TGTGCCTGGAGGGGGAAGGGACAGGGAGTTGAGCAGTTCTTC. As protein: CAWRGKGQGVEQFF.

The V call is TRBV7-2, the J call TRBJ2-1; 10 bases fit TRBD1. Germline V gene sequence: CDR1 SGHTA, CDR2 FQGNSA. The CDR3 contains 15 residues. J gave up 4 bases and V 0 bases, and 0 bases lay outside the gene matches. CDR3 residues: CASSLAGQGYNEQFF. CDR3 nucleotide sequence: TGTGCCAGCAGCTTAGCGGGACAGGGGTACAATGAGCAGTTCTTC.

There are a few counts of this clonotype. The rearrangement links TRBV2 to TRBJ2-6; 8 nucleotides line up with TRBD2. The CDR3 is made up of 16 amino acids. Unmatched junction bases numbered 7, after V lost 6 bases and J lost 3 bases. From germline, CDR1 is SNHLY and CDR2 FYNNEI. In DNA, the CDR3 is TGTGCCAGCAGAAAGCCCGGGAGGGTTGGGGCCAACGTCCTGACTTTC. Its translation is CASRKPGRVGANVLTF.

This CDR3 is CASSADRVNTEAFF. CDR3 in DNA: TGTGCCAGCAGCGCCGACAGGGTGAACACTGAAGCTTTCTTT. The gene calls are TRBV13 and TRBJ1-1, with 7 bases identical to TRBD1. The CDR3 consists of 14 residues. The J segment lost 0 bases and the V segment lost 5 bases, leaving 3 bases of the junction unmatched. Per germline, CDR1 PRHDT and CDR2 FYEKMQ (reference sequence).

This clonotype was found a few times. The chain employs TRBV27 and TRBJ1-2; D call uncertain. CDR1 and CDR2 (germline): MNHEY, SMNVEV (reference sequence). The CDR3 spans 15 residues. V lost 0 bases, J lost 4 bases, and 12 bases lay in between. The CDR3 here is CASSLSPGGLYGYTF. The CDR3 DNA is TGTGCCAGCAGTTTATCCCCCGGCGGACTCTATGGCTACACCTTC.

This clonotype appeared many times. V gene TRBV24-1 combines with J gene TRBJ2-7; D gene ambiguous. V was shortened by 5 bases and J by 5 bases, with 12 bases between the two germline ends. Germline CDR1 and CDR2: KGHDR and SFDVKD. CDR3 size: 13 residues. The CDR3: CATSVSGNHEQYF. The CDR3 DNA reads as TGTGCCACCAGTGTATCTGGAAACCACGAGCAGTACTTC.

The V and J genes are TRBV7-2 and TRBJ2-5; 9 nucleotides match TRBD1. TRBJ2-7 matches the DNA end more closely, so the J call is doubtful. Per the germline V gene, CDR1 is SGHTA and CDR2 is FQGNSA. This CDR3 is built from 16 residues. The CDR3 protein is CASRLLPGQGTYEQYF. CDR3 nucleotides: TGTGCCAGCAGACTCCTACCAGGACAGGGGACCTACGAGCAGTACTTC.

This chain links TRBV10-3 with TRBJ2-2, with TRBD2 matching over 8 bases. The CDR3 extends over 14 amino acids. J was trimmed by 5 bases and V by 6 bases; bases with no gene match: 5. CDR1 is ENHRY, CDR2 SYGVKD, per germline. The CDR3 region is CAISRLAPTGELFF. CDR3 nucleotide sequence: TGTGCCATCAGCCGACTAGCGCCGACCGGGGAGCTGTTTTTT.

This clonotype was seen many times. The chain combines TRBV24-1 with TRBJ1-1, with 10 bases aligning to TRBD1. Trimming cost V 3 bases and J 0 bases; bases outside gene matches: 12. Germline lookup yields CDR1 KGHDR and CDR2 SFDVKD. The CDR3 contains 19 residues. The CDR3 here is CATSDQRRDRGRVNTEAFF. Written as DNA, the CDR3 is TGTGCCACCAGTGATCAACGCCGGGACAGGGGAAGGGTGAACACTGAAGCTTTCTTT.

This clonotype has at least ten counts. V and J are TRBV24-1 and TRBJ2-3, with TRBD2 matching over 9 bases. Germline V CDR1 and CDR2: KGHDR, SFDVKD. This CDR3 region has 18 residues. Trimming at V came to 2 bases and at J to 0 bases, leaving 8 bases not matched to a gene. The CDR3 nucleotides read TGTGCCACCAGTGATTCGTCCCGCACTAGCGGGAGCACAGATACGCAGTATTTT. It is translated as CATSDSSRTSGSTDTQYF.

This clonotype was observed at least ten times. The rearrangement links TRBV2 to TRBJ1-5, with D possibly being TRBD1 (6 bases). Germline assignment: CDR1 SNHLY and CDR2 FYNNEI. Trimming left V 1 base short and J 6 bases short, with 13 bases between. This CDR3 has 15 amino acids. CDR3 in DNA: TGTGCCAGCAGTGAAGATCGCACAGGGACTCAGCCCCAGCATTTT. Protein product: CASSEDRTGTQPQHF.

This clonotype was observed many times. The chain links TRBV7-9 to TRBJ2-7, with TRBD2 identical over 13 bases. V lost 5 bases, J lost 3 bases, and 1 base stayed unmatched. Germline CDR1 is SEHNR and CDR2 is FQNEAQ (reference sequence). The CDR3 sequence is 14 residues long. The CDR3 DNA reads as TGTGCCAGCAGCCGACTAGCGGGAGGCTACGAGCAGTACTTC. Residues: CASSRLAGGYEQYF.

The sample holds many counts of this clonotype. The J gene is TRBJ2-5, the V gene TRBV7-9; 9 bases agree with TRBD1. Germline CDR1 and CDR2: SEHNR and FQNEAQ (reference sequence). The CDR3 runs to 19 residues. After removal of 5 bases from V and 1 base from J, the junction contained 17 bases not matched to a gene. Here the CDR3 reads CASSPTGTGRNTGQETQYF. In DNA form, the CDR3 reads TGTGCCAGCAGCCCTACCGGGACAGGGAGGAACACTGGCCAAGAGACCCAGTACTTC.

This clonotype was found once. This sequence may be a read error, since a much larger clone differs from it by one base. This chain joins TRBV12-3 or TRBV12-4 and TRBJ2-1; perhaps D is TRBD1 or TRBD2 (5 bases each). The CDR3 is 15 amino acids. The V gene lost 7 bases and the J gene lost 1 base, with 14 bases spanning the gap. The CDR3 sequence: CASIPGTDSYNEQFF. In DNA, the CDR3 is TGTGCCAGCATCCCCGGGACGGATTCCTACAATGAGCAGTTCTTC.

This clonotype was observed a handful of times. The V and J genes are TRBV9 and TRBJ2-6, with D uncertain. The germline gives CDR1 SGDLS, CDR2 YYNGEE. This CDR3 region has 17 residues. V was clipped by 4 bases and J by 3 bases, with 17 bases between them. CDR3 protein: CASSLTFATSGANVLTF. CDR3 in DNA: TGTGCCAGCAGCCTGACTTTTGCGACGAGTGGGGCCAACGTCCTGACTTTC.

This clonotype has ten or more counts. The chain is built from TRBV18 and TRBJ2-7, with D perhaps TRBD2 (5 bases). The CDR3 length is 13 residues. V shed 2 bases and J shed 3 bases, with 8 bases lying between them. The germline V gene has CDR1 KGHSH and CDR2 LQKENI. CDR3 in amino acids: CASSPMSGYEQYF. In DNA form, the CDR3 reads TGTGCCAGCTCACCAATGAGCGGCTACGAGCAGTACTTC.

At least ten counts were recorded for this clonotype. The chain employs TRBV28 and TRBJ1-1; no definite D call. The germline CDR1 and CDR2 sequences are MDHEN and SYDVKM. The CDR3 runs 11 residues. Trimming stripped 10 bases from V and 4 bases from J, with 10 bases between. The CDR3 protein is CATQTGTEAFF. The CDR3 bases are TGTGCCACCCAGACTGGCACTGAAGCTTTCTTT.

This clonotype was counted many times. The V gene is TRBV12-3 or TRBV12-4, the J gene TRBJ2-1; TRBD1 matches 7 bases. Losses at the gene ends were 6 bases for V and 1 base for J; bases not matched to a gene: 9. This CDR3 has 16 residues. Here the CDR3 reads CASSRQTGVSYNEQFF. DNA for the CDR3: TGTGCCAGCAGCCGCCAAACAGGGGTTTCCTACAATGAGCAGTTCTTC.

This clonotype was seen repeatedly, ten times or more. The chain joins TRBV10-3 to TRBJ1-1, with D possibly matching TRBD1 (5 bases). Germline V gene lookup returns CDR1 ENHRY and CDR2 SYGVKD. The CDR3 consists of 13 residues. V dropped 8 bases and J dropped 0 bases, with 10 bases sitting between them. Here the CDR3 reads CAIGTGVNTEAFF. The DNA for the CDR3 is TGTGCCATCGGTACGGGGGTGAACACTGAAGCTTTCTTT.

This clonotype was seen more than once but under ten times. V and J are TRBV4-1 and TRBJ2-3, with 8 bases lining up with TRBD2. Germline trimming cut 0 bases from V and 8 bases from J; bases unmatched to any gene: 10. CDR1 is MGHRA, CDR2 YSYEKL, per germline. This CDR3 comprises 16 residues. The CDR3 sequence: CASSQEGAGVGRTQYF. CDR3 coding DNA: TGCGCCAGCAGCCAAGAAGGAGCGGGGGTGGGCCGTACGCAGTATTTT.

This clonotype appeared many times. The chain recombines TRBV11-3 with TRBJ2-2; D is possibly TRBD2 (5 bases). The CDR3 has 15 residues. Deletions cut 0 bases from V and 3 bases from J, with 8 bases between. In germline, CDR1 is SGHNT, CDR2 YENEEA. CDR3 amino acids: CASSLERGYTGELFF. In DNA form, the CDR3 reads TGTGCCAGCAGCTTAGAACGGGGTTACACCGGGGAGCTGTTTTTT. Supplemented by reference TRBV11-3 and TRBJ2-2, the full variable domain reads EAGVVQSPRYKIIEKKQPVAFWCNPISGHNTLYWYLQNLGQGPELLIRYENEEAVDDSQLPKDRFSAERLKGVDSTLKIQPAELGDSAVYLCASSLERGYTGELFFGEGSRLTVL.